This T cell receptor (beta chain) was captured by sequencing in a study of radiation and T cells in renal cell carcinoma. The data were produced by immunoSEQ multiplex PCR, yet TCRdb's version contains in-frame clones alone and is incomplete. The sample includes about 18,000 clones, about 50% of them seen just once. Treatment of the sample: 15 Gy SBRT to primary tumor, nephrectomy 4 weeks later. Nephrectomy followed 15 Gy stereotactic body radiation by 4 weeks. Sequencing was performed on tumor tissue, taken from a patient whose treatment included radiotherapy and nephrectomy. This TCR was sampled from a man aged 50 or older with renal cell carcinoma.

CDR3 region: CASSLGAGTPQAFF. CDR3 sequence (DNA): TGCGCCAGCAGCTTGGGGGCAGGTACGCCCCAAGCTTTCTTT. The chain links TRBV5-1 to TRBJ1-1; D is undetermined. Germline V gene sequence: CDR1 SGHRS, CDR2 YFSETQ. The ends were cut back, 0 bases at V and 9 bases at J, with 15 bases in the middle. The CDR3 spans 14 residues. Full variable domain (missing parts from reference TRBV5-1 and TRBJ1-1): KAGVTQTPRYLIKTRGQQVTLSCSPISGHRSVSWYQQTPGQGLQFLFEYFSETQRNKGNFPGRFSGRQFSNSRSEMNVSTLELGDSALYLCASSLGAGTPQAFFGQGTRLTVV.